This T cell receptor beta chain came from a study of shared clonotypes between healthy human individuals (dated by TCRdb to 2020 to 2022). Regarding the research as a whole: The cohort comprised two women and a few men aged 18 to 49 years. Different laboratories and diverse techniques were used to prepare libraries and sequence TCR repertoires, to increase sequencing depth and limit assay-specific biases. Blood TCR repertoires of roughly five healthy adults were deeply sequenced to estimate repertoire size and the extent of clonotype sharing between individuals. Per donor, leukapheresis produced somewhere between about 0.85 and 10 billion PBMCs. Overall results and qualifications from the work: Pairwise subsampling led to the expectation that sequencing depth would affect the degree of clonotype sharing among donors. Sampling was restricted to blood, and TCR repertoires in tissue are likely to differ from TCR repertoires in blood. Because the study included only a small number of donors, the genetic and exposure-history diversity represented was limited.

The germline V gene sets CDR1 to SGHRS and CDR2 to YFSETQ. Its CDR3 holds 16 amino acids, cysteine through phenylalanine. The sequence is cut down to CDR3 DNA, 48 bases in frame from base 1. Ends trimmed: V by 0 bases, J by 2 bases; bases unmatched to a gene: 6. Concerning this clone itself: Which antigen it targets is not known. No much larger clonotype is one base removed from it; base qualities were not supplied.

Healthy HIV-negative adults with no recently reported acute infections or vaccinations were included as donors. Every donor was a Caucasian adult living in Nashville, Tennessee, USA. For unsorted samples, 96 million or so PBMCs were counted, and genomic DNA was extracted using the QIAamp DNA Blood Mini kit. Blood was collected by leukapheresis, and PBMCs were isolated by Ficoll-Histopaque density gradient centrifugation and then cryopreserved in liquid nitrogen vapor phase. Using the deep immunoSEQ assay, TCR CDR3 regions were amplified from genomic DNA by multiplex PCR. Genomic DNA extracted from each cell subset was distributed evenly over all wells of several immunoSEQ 96-well plates, and each plate served as one replicate. For unsorted PBMC, roughly 300 ng of genomic DNA, equivalent to approximately 28,000 T cell genomes, went into each replicate PCR. Ten immunoSEQ deep assay plates were used to sequence unsorted PBMC genomic DNA. The purified libraries were quantified using a Qubit 3.0 fluorometer, sized with a Bioanalyzer 2100, and then quantified again using the KAPA Library Quantification kit. A separate single-read 150-cycle Illumina NextSeq 550 flow cell was used to sequence each immunoSEQ 96-well plate. Per the source publication's procedure: Because the immunoSEQ output included only junctional sequences and no quality scores, the filtering could not be the same as the filtering used for full-length reads. Sequences were annotated with PyIR, a Python wrapper for IgBLAST v1.9, using IMGT germline references to assign V/J genes and CDR3. Reads were removed for weak V/J assignments (E-value above 1e-6), missing CDR3, stop codons, out-of-frame junctions, or ambiguous translated residues. V3J clonotypes were defined as sequences sharing the same inferred V gene, J gene, and CDR3 amino acid sequence. Percentage overlap between repertoires was calculated by dividing the number of shared unique clonotypes by the size of the smaller repertoire. Repertoire richness was assessed with RTK rarefaction, the Chao1 estimator, and Recon v2.1 estimates of unobserved clonotypes. TCRdb's version of the immuneACCESS table is confined to in-frame rearrangements and falls short of the full clone set. An unresolved V gene accounts for under half of the shortfall where checked; the remainder is of unknown origin. The V and J calls and clone size are taken from that table; D and trimming were inferred from the DNA. This sample comprises about 480,000 clones, about 79% of them detected only once. The ten largest clones capture 9.5% to 15% of the sample.

In this chain, TRBV5-1 is recombined with TRBJ2-3, with 7 bases in between that match TRBD1. The TCR originated in a woman aged 40 to 55 in good health. Some clones in this sample may be carry-over from other donors' samples. Material for sequencing was PBMCs. The CDR3 here reads CASSLDGQALTDTQYF. The nucleotides are TGCGCCAGCAGCTTGGATGGACAGGCCCTCACAGATACGCAGTATTTT.